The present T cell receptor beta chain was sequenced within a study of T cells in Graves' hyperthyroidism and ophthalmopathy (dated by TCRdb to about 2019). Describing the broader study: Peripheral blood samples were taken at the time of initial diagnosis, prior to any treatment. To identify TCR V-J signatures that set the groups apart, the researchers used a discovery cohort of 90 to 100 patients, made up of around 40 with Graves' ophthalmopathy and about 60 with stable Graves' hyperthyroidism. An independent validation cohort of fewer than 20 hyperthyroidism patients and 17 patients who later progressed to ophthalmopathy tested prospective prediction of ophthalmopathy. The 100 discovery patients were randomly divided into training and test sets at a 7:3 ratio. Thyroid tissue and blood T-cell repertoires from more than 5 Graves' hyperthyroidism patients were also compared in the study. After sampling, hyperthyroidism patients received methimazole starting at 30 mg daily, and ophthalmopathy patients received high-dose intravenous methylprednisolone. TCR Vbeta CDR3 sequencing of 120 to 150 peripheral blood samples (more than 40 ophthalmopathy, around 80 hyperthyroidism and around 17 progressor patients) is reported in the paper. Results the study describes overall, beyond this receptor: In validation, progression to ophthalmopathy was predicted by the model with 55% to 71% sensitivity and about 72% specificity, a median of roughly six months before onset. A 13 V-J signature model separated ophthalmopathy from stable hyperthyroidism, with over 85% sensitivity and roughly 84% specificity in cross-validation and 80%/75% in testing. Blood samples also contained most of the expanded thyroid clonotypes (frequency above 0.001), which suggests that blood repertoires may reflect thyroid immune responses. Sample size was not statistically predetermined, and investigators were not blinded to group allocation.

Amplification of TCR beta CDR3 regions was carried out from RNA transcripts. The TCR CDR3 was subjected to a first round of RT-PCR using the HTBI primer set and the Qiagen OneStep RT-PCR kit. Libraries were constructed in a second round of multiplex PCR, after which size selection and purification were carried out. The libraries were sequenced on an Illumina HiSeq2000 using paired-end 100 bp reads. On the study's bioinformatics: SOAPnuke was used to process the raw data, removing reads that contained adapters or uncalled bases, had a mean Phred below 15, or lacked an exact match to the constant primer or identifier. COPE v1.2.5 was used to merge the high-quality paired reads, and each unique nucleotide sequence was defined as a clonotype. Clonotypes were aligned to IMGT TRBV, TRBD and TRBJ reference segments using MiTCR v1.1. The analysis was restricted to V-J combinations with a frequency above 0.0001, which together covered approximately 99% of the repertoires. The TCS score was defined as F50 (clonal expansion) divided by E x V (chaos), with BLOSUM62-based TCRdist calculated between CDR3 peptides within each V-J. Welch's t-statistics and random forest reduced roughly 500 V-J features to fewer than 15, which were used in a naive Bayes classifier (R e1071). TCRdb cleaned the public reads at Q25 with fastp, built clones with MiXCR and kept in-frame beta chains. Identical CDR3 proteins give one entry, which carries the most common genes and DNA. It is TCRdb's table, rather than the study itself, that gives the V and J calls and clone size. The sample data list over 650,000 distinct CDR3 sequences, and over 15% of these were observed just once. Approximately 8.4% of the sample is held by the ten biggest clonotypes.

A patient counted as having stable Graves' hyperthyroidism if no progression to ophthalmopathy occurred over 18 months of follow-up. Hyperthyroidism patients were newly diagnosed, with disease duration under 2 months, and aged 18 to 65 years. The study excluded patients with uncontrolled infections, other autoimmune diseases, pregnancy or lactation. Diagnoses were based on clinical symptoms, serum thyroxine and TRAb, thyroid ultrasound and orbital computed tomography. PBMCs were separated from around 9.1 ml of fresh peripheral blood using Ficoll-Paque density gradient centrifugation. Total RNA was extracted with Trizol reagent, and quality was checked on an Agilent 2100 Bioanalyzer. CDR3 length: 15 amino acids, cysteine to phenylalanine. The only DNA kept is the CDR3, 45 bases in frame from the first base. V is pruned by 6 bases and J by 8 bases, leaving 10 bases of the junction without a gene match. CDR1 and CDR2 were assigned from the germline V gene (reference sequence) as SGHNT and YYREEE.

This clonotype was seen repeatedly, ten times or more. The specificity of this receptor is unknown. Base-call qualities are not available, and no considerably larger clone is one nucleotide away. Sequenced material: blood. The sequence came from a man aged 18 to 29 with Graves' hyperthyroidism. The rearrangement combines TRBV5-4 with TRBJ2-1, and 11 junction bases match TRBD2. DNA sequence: TGTGCCAGCACGAATGGGGGACTAGCGGACGATGAGCAGTTCTTC. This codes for CASTNGGLADDEQFF.